This is a list of T cell receptor beta chains from one sample in a study of T cell responses to AZD1222 COVID-19 vaccine. Profiled with immunoSEQ multiplex PCR; TCRdb holds only in-frame clones, not every one. The data contain over 120,000 clones, 80% to 90% of them seen just once; the ten biggest clones take up around 1.6%. This sample comprised peripheral blood, obtained on day 0 of AZD1222 vaccination. The receptors stem from an adult in good health. Each CDR3 is given with its conserved first and last residue. The order of the fields is D gene, clone size, V gene, J gene, CDR3 protein, CDR3 DNA. A D gene is named only where the DNA matches it firmly. Rows may omit the clone size; those that give it use once, few, many or a size class.

d_call: TRBD1
clone_size: -
v_call: TRBV19
j_call: TRBJ1-1
cdr3_aa: CASKSGTGNTEAFF
cdr3_nt: TGTGCCAGTAAGAGCGGGACAGGGAACACTGAAGCTTTCTTT

d_call: TRBD1
clone_size: -
v_call: TRBV5-4
j_call: TRBJ1-1
cdr3_aa: CASSEDRGGLSDSEAFF
cdr3_nt: TGTGCCAGCAGCGAGGACAGGGGAGGATTGTCGGATTCTGAAGCTTTCTTT

d_call: TRBD1
clone_size: few
v_call: TRBV11-2
j_call: TRBJ1-4
cdr3_aa: CASSLGVWGTGHEKLFF
cdr3_nt: TGTGCCAGCAGCTTAGGGGTGTGGGGGACAGGGCACGAAAAACTGTTTTTT

d_call: TRBD2
clone_size: -
v_call: TRBV11-1
j_call: TRBJ2-2
cdr3_aa: CASRLLPAGGVGELFF
cdr3_nt: TGTGCCAGCAGACTACTCCCCGCGGGAGGTGTTGGGGAGCTGTTTTTT

d_call: -
clone_size: -
v_call: TRBV10-3
j_call: TRBJ1-1
cdr3_aa: CAISERGMNTEAFF
cdr3_nt: TGTGCCATCAGTGAGCGCGGGATGAACACTGAAGCTTTCTTT

d_call: -
clone_size: -
v_call: TRBV6-5
j_call: TRBJ1-5
cdr3_aa: CASRTDETQPQHF
cdr3_nt: TGTGCCAGCAGAACGGACGAGACTCAGCCCCAGCATTTT

d_call: -
clone_size: -
v_call: TRBV7-9
j_call: TRBJ2-7
cdr3_aa: CASSMWGTYEQYF
cdr3_nt: TGTGCCAGCAGCATGTGGGGGACTTACGAGCAGTACTTC

d_call: -
clone_size: -
v_call: TRBV12-3/TRBV12-4
j_call: TRBJ2-5
cdr3_aa: CASSLGETQYF
cdr3_nt: TGTGCCAGCAGTTTAGGGGAGACCCAGTACTTC

d_call: -
clone_size: once
v_call: TRBV13
j_call: TRBJ1-1
cdr3_aa: CASSSPPGGNTEAFF
cdr3_nt: TGTGCCAGCAGCTCCCCGCCGGGCGGGAACACTGAAGCTTTCTTT

d_call: -
clone_size: -
v_call: TRBV6-5
j_call: TRBJ1-6
cdr3_aa: CASRTEYNSPLHF
cdr3_nt: TGTGCCAGCCGGACAGAGTATAATTCACCCCTCCACTTT

d_call: -
clone_size: -
v_call: TRBV9
j_call: TRBJ2-5
cdr3_aa: CASSAPPGRAYF
cdr3_nt: TGTGCCAGCAGTGCACCTCCGGGACGAGCGTACTTC

d_call: TRBD1
clone_size: -
v_call: TRBV28
j_call: TRBJ1-5
cdr3_aa: CASSSPGQGHQPQHF
cdr3_nt: TGTGCCAGCAGTTCCCCGGGACAGGGGCATCAGCCCCAGCATTTT

d_call: -
clone_size: -
v_call: TRBV6-5
j_call: TRBJ1-3
cdr3_aa: CASSYSGVSGNTIYF
cdr3_nt: TGTGCCAGCAGTTACTCGGGCGTCTCTGGAAACACCATATATTTT

d_call: -
clone_size: once
v_call: TRBV28
j_call: TRBJ1-6
cdr3_aa: CASSLVVGGGGGSYNSPLHF
cdr3_nt: TGTGCCAGCAGTTTAGTGGTTGGGGGAGGTGGCGGCTCCTATAATTCACCCCTCCACTTT

d_call: TRBD1
clone_size: few
v_call: TRBV3-1/TRBV3-2
j_call: TRBJ1-6
cdr3_aa: CASSSRTGSSYNSPLHF
cdr3_nt: TGTGCCAGCAGCTCCCGGACAGGGAGCTCCTATAATTCACCCCTCCACTTT

d_call: -
clone_size: -
v_call: TRBV9
j_call: TRBJ1-6
cdr3_aa: CASSATGSSYNSPLHF
cdr3_nt: TGTGCCAGCAGCGCGACGGGAAGCTCCTATAATTCACCCCTCCACTTT

d_call: -
clone_size: -
v_call: TRBV18
j_call: TRBJ2-7
cdr3_aa: CASSSYPKYEQYF
cdr3_nt: TGTGCCAGCTCGTCCTACCCCAAATACGAGCAGTACTTC

d_call: -
clone_size: -
v_call: TRBV19
j_call: TRBJ2-3
cdr3_aa: CASSTRRGWGTDTQYF
cdr3_nt: TGTGCCAGTAGTACCCGCAGGGGTTGGGGCACAGATACGCAGTATTTT

d_call: -
clone_size: -
v_call: TRBV6-5
j_call: TRBJ1-1
cdr3_aa: CASSYGPEAFF
cdr3_nt: TGTGCCAGCAGTTATGGGCCTGAAGCTTTCTTT

d_call: -
clone_size: -
v_call: TRBV2
j_call: TRBJ1-5
cdr3_aa: CASSGVEPGQPQHF
cdr3_nt: TGTGCCAGCAGTGGGGTGGAACCCGGTCAGCCCCAGCATTTT